Listed below are T cell receptor beta chains from one sample, sequenced in a study of T cell changes during pregnancy in multiple sclerosis. Clones were read by immunoSEQ multiplex PCR, and TCRdb kept only the in-frame ones, dropping some. Of 75,000 to 85,000 clones in the sample, just over 90% were seen once. The sample was peripheral blood, taken in the second trimester of pregnancy. These receptors all stem from a female donor with multiple sclerosis, enrolled in a pregnancy study. The conserved cysteine and the conserved F or W are not part of the CDR3 here. Fields, in order: J gene, V gene, D gene, CDR3 protein. The D gene is left open where the match is weak.

>TRBJ2-7|TRBV29-1|-
SVPWGAYHNEQY
>TRBJ1-6|TRBV6-6|-
ASSYVEGVNSPLH
>TRBJ1-2|TRBV6-5|-
ASRNTDWVAYT
>TRBJ1-1|TRBV2|TRBD1
ASSDTRTGDNTEAF
>TRBJ1-1|TRBV9|TRBD1
ASRYGTANTEAF
>TRBJ1-1|TRBV7-9|TRBD1
ASSSGRDRGPEDTEAF
>TRBJ2-7|TRBV13|TRBD1
ASSTSERGQGEIYEQY
>TRBJ1-1|TRBV11-2|-
ASSRRPEEAF
>TRBJ2-1|TRBV5-4|-
ASSLFLQAQF
>TRBJ2-3|TRBV19|-
ASSIDPGQNTQY
>TRBJ1-3|TRBV13|-
ASSLGRGSGNTIY
>TRBJ1-5|TRBV6-6|TRBD1
ASSLGQGGGNQPQH
>TRBJ1-5|TRBV6-4|-
ASSDSAASPNQPQH
>TRBJ1-5|TRBV11-2|TRBD1
ASSMDRGINQPQH
>TRBJ2-7|TRBV9|TRBD1
ASSVGTGGSVYEQY
>TRBJ1-4|TRBV29-1|-
SVDGNEKLF
>TRBJ2-4|TRBV5-6|-
ASSFGRVAKNIQY
>TRBJ2-3|TRBV6-4|-
ASRTHMNTQY
>TRBJ2-3|TRBV4-2|TRBD2
ASSQSSILLAGEADTQY
>TRBJ2-1|TRBV5-5|TRBD1
ASSLGDSNNEQF
>TRBJ1-6|TRBV7-9|-
ASSFLVSPLH
>TRBJ2-3|TRBV2|TRBD1
ASTPFDRAGDTQY
>TRBJ2-1|TRBV29-1|TRBD1
SAGPQGLNNEQF
>TRBJ1-1|TRBV6-6|-
ASSYIQYHTEAF
>TRBJ2-7|TRBV7-6|TRBD1
ASSLAGGTGADEQY